Presented here are 27 T cell receptor beta chains from one specimen sequenced in a study of CDR3 diversity in severe acne. TCRdb processed the PCR reads anew with MiXCR; each CDR3 protein has one entry. In the table there are 89,000 or so distinct CDR3 sequences, approximately 52% of which are singletons. The specimen sequenced was blood. The receptors stem from a male donor in good health, serving as a control.

The chain joins TRBV10-3 to TRBJ1-6, with 8 positions matching TRBD1. The germline V gene encodes CDR1 ENHRY and CDR2 SYGVKD. Germline trimming cut 4 bases from V and 9 bases from J; bases unmatched to any gene: 2. The CDR3 is made up of 13 amino acids. The CDR3 DNA follows: TGTGCCATCAGTGCAGGGGGCCGTTCACCCCTCCACTTT. Residues: CAISAGGRSPLHF.

The chain recombines TRBV28 with TRBJ1-5; the D gene is possibly TRBD1 (5 bases). V was cut by 3 bases and J by 6 bases, with 12 bases left in between. The CDR3 extends over 14 amino acids. Per the germline V gene, CDR1 is MDHEN and CDR2 is SYDVKM. The CDR3 loop is CASSFYEGSQPQHF. As DNA, the CDR3 is TGTGCCAGCAGTTTCTACGAGGGGAGTCAGCCCCAGCATTTT.

The chain couples TRBV20-1 to TRBJ2-3; 12 positions match TRBD2. The V gene end was trimmed by 6 bases and the J gene end by 2 bases; junction bases not matched to a gene: 6. The CDR3 has 15 residues. Germline loops: CDR1 DFQATT, CDR2 SNEGSKA (reference sequence). The CDR3 DNA sequence: TGCAGTGCGGTCCGGACTAGCGGGGCCACAGATACGCAGTATTTT. It is translated as CSAVRTSGATDTQYF.

This clonotype was seen just once. No conserved phenylalanine or tryptophan is present at the end of the CDR3, so a read error is the likely explanation. The DNA is left out, because the CDR3 cannot be placed on it with certainty; the CDR3 is given as TCRdb lists it. The chain couples TRBV6-5 to TRBJ2-3; TRBD1, the table's D call, was not compared with the DNA. Germline CDR1 and CDR2: MNHEY and SVGAGI. The CDR3 has 10 amino acids, counting both end residues. CDR3 loop: CASSSLQGHL.

This chain links TRBV20-1 with TRBJ1-3; 7 nucleotides line up with TRBD1. This CDR3 has 14 residues. Looked up from germline, CDR1 is DFQATT and CDR2 is SNEGSKA (reference sequence). Trimming cost V 1 base and J 8 bases; bases outside gene matches: 8. CDR3 bases: TGCAGTGCTAGAGTCGGAGGGGGCTCGGACACCATATATTTT. Its protein is CSARVGGGSDTIYF.

The table lists this clonotype with many counts. The chain is built from TRBV12-3 or TRBV12-4 and TRBJ1-3, with D uncertain. The CDR3 has 12 amino acids. V was trimmed by 1 base and J by 5 bases, leaving 3 bases between them. Here the CDR3 DNA reads TGTGCCAGCAGTTTAGAAAGAAACACCATATATTTT. This codes for CASSLERNTIYF.

On this clonotype itself: One end of the junction fails to match germline, which may point to a read error. The rearrangement links TRBV11-2 to TRBJ2-7; D may be TRBD1 (6 bases). There are 14 residues in the CDR3. The germline V gene encodes CDR1 SGHAT and CDR2 FQNNGV. CDR3 coding DNA: TGTGCCAGCACCTTAGAGGGACAAGCCTACGAGCAGTACTTC. As protein: CASTLEGQAYEQYF.

The chain has TRBV6-5 and TRBJ2-5; 8 bases agree with TRBD2. CDR1 and CDR2 (germline): MNHEY, SVGAGI. Unmatched junction bases numbered 7, after V lost 6 bases and J lost 4 bases. CDR3 length: 14 residues. The CDR3 bases are TGTGCCAGCAGCCGTGGACTAGCCACAGAGACCCAGTACTTC. Protein product: CASSRGLATETQYF.

V usage is TRBV6-1 and J usage is TRBJ2-7; 8 positions agree with TRBD2. CDR1 MNHNS and CDR2 SASEGT come from the germline V gene. There are 14 residues in the CDR3. V shed 5 bases and J 2 bases; nucleotides not matched to a gene: 5. CDR3 sequence reads: CASSQPGLAYEQYF. For the CDR3, the DNA is TGTGCCAGCAGTCAACCGGGACTAGCCTACGAGCAGTACTTC.

The rearrangement uses TRBV9 and TRBJ1-6, with TRBD1 matching over 7 bases. Germline V gene sequence: CDR1 SGDLS, CDR2 YYNGEE. The length of the CDR3 is 12 residues. Trimming removed 6 bases from V and 12 bases from J; junction bases left unmatched: 6. The CDR3 loop reads CASTRDSLPLHF. In nucleotides, the CDR3 is TGTGCCAGCACTCGGGACAGTCTACCCCTCCACTTT.

This clonotype was counted many times. For the CDR3, the DNA is TGTGCCAGCAGCCCCCGGACAGCCGATAGCTCCTACGAGCAGTACTTC. Translating gives CASSPRTADSSYEQYF. The chain couples TRBV13 to TRBJ2-7, with D perhaps TRBD1 (6 bases). Germline-derived CDR1 and CDR2 are PRHDT and FYEKMQ (reference sequence). The CDR3 has 16 amino acids. Deletions cut 5 bases from V and 0 bases from J, with 17 bases between.

This clonotype has ten or more counts. V and J are TRBV25-1 and TRBJ2-5, with 12 bases lining up with TRBD2. Per germline, CDR1 MGHDK and CDR2 SYGVNS. The CDR3 extends over 17 amino acids. The junction had 4 bases not matched to a gene; V was cut back by 0 bases and J by 2 bases. The CDR3 nucleotides read TGTGCCAGCAGTGAATATGAGACTAGCGGGAGTCAAGAGACCCAGTACTTC. Protein sequence: CASSEYETSGSQETQYF.

This clonotype was detected only a few times. The DNA is left out, because the CDR3 cannot be placed on it with certainty; the CDR3 is given as TCRdb lists it. V and J are TRBV5-1 and TRBJ2-2; TRBD2, the D gene given by the table, was not confirmed from the DNA. The CDR3 sequence runs 17 residues, both termini included. CDR1 SGHRS and CDR2 YFSETQ come from the germline V gene. The CDR3 is CASSYGGDEQYFGELFF.

This clonotype has a count of ten or more. The CDR3 DNA is TGTGCCAGCAGCTTGGGTGGGGGCCTTGACTATGGCTACACCTTC. Amino acids: CASSLGGGLDYGYTF. The chain has TRBV5-8 and TRBJ1-2, with a possible D match to TRBD1 (6 bases). Trimming took off 0 bases at V and 3 bases at J, with 12 bases between the two ends. This CDR3 comprises 15 residues. Per the germline V gene, CDR1 is SGHTS and CDR2 is YDEGEE.

There are a few counts of this clonotype. This sequence joins TRBV7-9 and TRBJ1-2; D is uncertain. This CDR3 spans 14 amino acids. Germline V gene lookup returns CDR1 SEHNR and CDR2 FQNEAQ (reference sequence). Between the trimmed V and J ends, which lost 1 base and 7 bases, there was a span of 13 bases. CDR3 amino acids: CASSLEGSTGGYTF. The CDR3 DNA reads TGTGCCAGCAGCTTAGAGGGCTCTACTGGTGGCTACACCTTC.

The chain has TRBV7-2 and TRBJ1-4, with TRBD1 identical over 8 bases. CDR3 size: 16 residues. Germline CDR1 reads SGHTA; CDR2 reads FQGNSA. J gave up 7 bases and V 5 bases, and 12 bases lay outside the gene matches. This CDR3 is CASSRTGGQVGEKLFF. The CDR3 bases are TGTGCCAGCAGCCGCACCGGGGGACAGGTCGGTGAAAAACTGTTTTTT.

Points on this clonotype: Compared with germline, one end of the junction differs, possibly owing to a read error. The V call is TRBV6-4, the J call TRBJ2-5; 12 nucleotides match TRBD2. Germline V gives CDR1 MRHNA, CDR2 SNTAGT. This CDR3 has 16 residues. For the CDR3, the DNA is TGTGCCACCAGTGACCCTAGCGGGAGGGCCCAAGAGACCCAGTACTTC. Amino acids: CATSDPSGRAQETQYF.

This clonotype came up many times. The chain joins TRBV5-1 to TRBJ2-7, with D hard to call. CDR1 is SGHRS and CDR2 is YFSETQ in the germline V gene. The CDR3 has 14 amino acids. Trimming left V 0 bases short and J 2 bases short, with 9 bases between. The chain's CDR3 is CASSLVVSPYEQYF. The CDR3 region has the DNA TGCGCCAGCAGCTTGGTAGTCTCCCCCTACGAGCAGTACTTC.

The table lists this clonotype with a few counts. The J gene is TRBJ2-7, the V gene TRBV15; D is ambiguous. Germline V CDR1 and CDR2: LNHNV, YYDKDF (reference sequence). V was clipped by 0 bases and J by 3 bases, with 9 bases between them. This CDR3 region has 14 residues. The CDR3 is CATSRDPTGYEQYF. Written as DNA, the CDR3 is TGTGCCACCAGCAGAGATCCCACTGGCTACGAGCAGTACTTC.

The chain recombines TRBV19 with TRBJ1-1; tentatively, D is TRBD1 (5 bases). The CDR3 is 13 amino acids. Germline values: CDR1 LNHDA, CDR2 SQIVND (reference sequence). V shed 3 bases and J shed 5 bases, with 10 bases lying between them. CDR3 protein: CASSIQGGTEAFF. In nucleotides, the CDR3 is TGTGCCAGTAGTATCCAGGGAGGTACTGAAGCTTTCTTT.

This clonotype was observed at least ten times. The CDR3 DNA sequence: TGTGCCAGCTCACCACTCCAGAAGAATTCACCCCTCCACTTT. Translating gives CASSPLQKNSPLHF. The chain joins TRBV18 to TRBJ1-6, with D hard to call. Germline CDR1 and CDR2: KGHSH and LQKENI. The CDR3 is made up of 14 amino acids. V was trimmed by 1 base and J by 7 bases, leaving 8 bases between them.

This rearrangement joins TRBV5-1 to TRBJ2-2, with a possible D match to TRBD2 (6 bases). Looked up from germline, CDR1 is SGHRS and CDR2 is YFSETQ. Trimming removed 0 bases at V and 5 bases at J, with 11 bases between. The CDR3 consists of 15 residues. CDR3 in DNA: TGCGCCAGCAGCTTGGCTGGGACTTATACCGGGGAGCTGTTTTTT. It yields the protein CASSLAGTYTGELFF.

Of note for this clonotype: An end of the junction does not agree with germline; a read error may underlie this. The gene calls are TRBV4-1 and TRBJ2-3; 16 positions agree with TRBD2. The length of the CDR3 is 16 residues. The germline V gene has CDR1 MGHRA and CDR2 YSYEKL. CDR3 DNA sequence: TGTGCCAGCAGCTTAGGGACTAGCGGGGGGGCGGCCACGCAGTATTTT. Its translation is CASSLGTSGGAATQYF.

The rearrangement joins TRBV29-1 to TRBJ2-1; D is perhaps TRBD1 (5 bases). Trimming stripped 4 bases from V and 5 bases from J, with 9 bases between. CDR1 is SQVTM, CDR2 ANQGSEA, per germline. This CDR3 contains 12 residues. This chain's CDR3 is CSVGLQDNEQFF. The CDR3 DNA sequence: TGCAGCGTTGGTCTACAGGACAATGAGCAGTTCTTC.

In this sample, this clonotype turned up many times. V usage is TRBV25-1 and J usage is TRBJ1-1; TRBD1 matches 9 bases. V was clipped by 4 bases and J by 10 bases; unmatched bases: 19. The CDR3 has 17 amino acids. Germline V gene sequence: CDR1 MGHDK, CDR2 SYGVNS. The CDR3 is CASSAGWTGEARMGAFF. The CDR3 coding sequence is TGTGCCAGCAGTGCCGGGTGGACAGGGGAAGCGCGGATGGGAGCTTTCTTT.

The count of this clonotype is one. The chain combines TRBV10-3 with TRBJ1-3, with D uncertain. CDR3 size: 16 residues. From germline, CDR1 is ENHRY and CDR2 SYGVKD. The V end lost 0 bases, the J end lost 2 bases, and 11 bases lay between the germline ends. CDR3 loop: CAISESSWLTGNTIYF. CDR3 DNA sequence: TGTGCCATCAGTGAGTCATCGTGGTTAACTGGAAACACCATATATTTT.

This clonotype was detected many times. V and J are TRBV20-1 and TRBJ1-2; TRBD1 matches at 7 bases. Germline values: CDR1 DFQATT, CDR2 SNEGSKA (reference sequence). Losses at the gene ends were 2 bases for V and 9 bases for J; bases not matched to a gene: 3. This CDR3 comprises 11 residues. Here the CDR3 DNA reads TGCAGTGCTAGAACAGGGGAGAGCTACACCTTC. It is translated as CSARTGESYTF.